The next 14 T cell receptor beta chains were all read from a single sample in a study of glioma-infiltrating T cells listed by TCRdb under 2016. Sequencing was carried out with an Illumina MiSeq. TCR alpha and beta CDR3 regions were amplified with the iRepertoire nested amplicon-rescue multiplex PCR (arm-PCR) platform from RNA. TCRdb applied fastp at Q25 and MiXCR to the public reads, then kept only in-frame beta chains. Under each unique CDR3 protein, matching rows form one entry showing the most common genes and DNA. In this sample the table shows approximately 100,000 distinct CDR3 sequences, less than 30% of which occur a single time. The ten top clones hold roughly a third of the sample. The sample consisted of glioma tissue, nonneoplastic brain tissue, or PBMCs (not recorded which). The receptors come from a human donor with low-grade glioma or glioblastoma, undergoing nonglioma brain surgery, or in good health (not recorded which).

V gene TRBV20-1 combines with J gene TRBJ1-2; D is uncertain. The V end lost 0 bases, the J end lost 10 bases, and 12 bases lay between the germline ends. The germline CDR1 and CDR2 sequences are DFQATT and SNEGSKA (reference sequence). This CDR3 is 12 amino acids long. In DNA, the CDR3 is TGCAGTGCTAGAGACAACAACTATAACTACACCTTC. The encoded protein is CSARDNNYNYTF.

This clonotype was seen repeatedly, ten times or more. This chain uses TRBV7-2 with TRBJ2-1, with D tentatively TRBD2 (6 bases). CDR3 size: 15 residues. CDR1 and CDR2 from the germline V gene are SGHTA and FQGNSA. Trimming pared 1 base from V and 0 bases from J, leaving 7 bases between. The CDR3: CASSLVGSSYNEQFF. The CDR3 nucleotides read TGTGCCAGCAGCTTAGTCGGGAGCTCCTACAATGAGCAGTTCTTC. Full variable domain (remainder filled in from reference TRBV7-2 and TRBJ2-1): GAGVSQSPSNKVTEKGKDVELRCDPISGHTALYWYRQSLGQGLEFLIYFQGNSAPDKSGLPSDRFSAERTGGSVSTLTIQRTQQEDSAVYLCASSLVGSSYNEQFFGPGTRLTVL.

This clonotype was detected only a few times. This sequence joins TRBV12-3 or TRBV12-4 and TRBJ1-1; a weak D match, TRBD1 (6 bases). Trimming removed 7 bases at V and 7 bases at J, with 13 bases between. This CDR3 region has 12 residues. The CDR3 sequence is CASTPGQYEAFF. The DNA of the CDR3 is TGTGCCAGCACCCCCGGACAGTATGAAGCTTTCTTT.

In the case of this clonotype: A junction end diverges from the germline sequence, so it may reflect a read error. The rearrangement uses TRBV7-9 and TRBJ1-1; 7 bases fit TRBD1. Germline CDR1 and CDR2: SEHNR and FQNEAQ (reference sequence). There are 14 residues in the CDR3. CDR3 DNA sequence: TGTGCCAGCAGTCCCGGGACAGTGAACACTGAACCTTTCTTT. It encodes CASSPGTVNTEPFF.

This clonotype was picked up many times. CDR3 region: CASSITREETQYF. DNA for the CDR3: TGTGCCAGCAGCATAACTAGGGAGGAGACCCAGTACTTC. This sequence joins TRBV7-2 and TRBJ2-5, with TRBD2 as a possible D gene (5 bases). CDR1 SGHTA and CDR2 FQGNSA come from the germline V gene. V was cut by 5 bases and J by 5 bases, with 12 bases left in between. The CDR3 sequence is 13 residues long.

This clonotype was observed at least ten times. Here the CDR3 DNA reads TGCGCCAGCAGCTTGCACAGGGTGGACACTGAAGCTTTCTTT. Protein sequence: CASSLHRVDTEAFF. The genes are TRBV5-1 and TRBJ1-1; a possible D gene is TRBD1 (6 bases). Per germline, CDR1 SGHRS and CDR2 YFSETQ. V was shortened by 1 base and J by 3 bases, with 10 bases between the two germline ends. CDR3 length: 14 amino acids.

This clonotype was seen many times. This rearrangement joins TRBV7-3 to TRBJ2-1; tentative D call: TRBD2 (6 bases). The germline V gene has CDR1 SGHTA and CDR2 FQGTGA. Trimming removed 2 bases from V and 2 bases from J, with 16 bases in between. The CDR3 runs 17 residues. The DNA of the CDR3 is TGTGCCAGCAGCTTAGACCCCCGGGACTTGACCTACAATGAGCAGTTCTTC. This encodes CASSLDPRDLTYNEQFF.

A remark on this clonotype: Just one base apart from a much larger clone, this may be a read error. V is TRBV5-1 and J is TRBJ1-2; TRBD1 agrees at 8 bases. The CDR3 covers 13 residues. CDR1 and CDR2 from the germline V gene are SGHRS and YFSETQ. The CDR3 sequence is CASSSQGAGGNTF. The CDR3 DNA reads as TGCGCCAGCAGCAGTCAGGGGGCAGGTGGCAACACCTTC.

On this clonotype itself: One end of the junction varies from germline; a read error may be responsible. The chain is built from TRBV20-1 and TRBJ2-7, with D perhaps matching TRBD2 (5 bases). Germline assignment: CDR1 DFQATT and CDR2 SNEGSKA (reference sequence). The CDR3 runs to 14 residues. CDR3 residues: CSTRDARATYEQYF. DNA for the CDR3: TGCAGTACTAGAGATGCCCGGGCAACCTACGAGCAGTACTTC.

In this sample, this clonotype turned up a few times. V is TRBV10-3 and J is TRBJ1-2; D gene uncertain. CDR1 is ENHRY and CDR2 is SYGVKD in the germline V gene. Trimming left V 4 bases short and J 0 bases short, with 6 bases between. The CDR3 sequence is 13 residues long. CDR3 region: CAISVSANYGYTF. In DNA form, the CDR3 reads TGTGCCATCAGTGTCAGTGCTAACTATGGCTACACCTTC.

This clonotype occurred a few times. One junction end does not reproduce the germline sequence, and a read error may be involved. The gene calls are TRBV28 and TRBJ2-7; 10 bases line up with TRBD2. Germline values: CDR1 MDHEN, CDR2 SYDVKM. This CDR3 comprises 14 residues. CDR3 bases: TGTGCCAGCAGGCCCAGCGGGAGGGCCCACGAGCTGCACTTC. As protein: CASRPSGRAHELHF.

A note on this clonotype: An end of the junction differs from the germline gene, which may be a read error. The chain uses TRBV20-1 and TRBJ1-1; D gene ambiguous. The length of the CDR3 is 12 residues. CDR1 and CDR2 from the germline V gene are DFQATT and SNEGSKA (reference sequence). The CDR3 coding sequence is TGCAGTGCTAGTAACGGCAAGACTGAAGATTCCTTT. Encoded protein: CSASNGKTEDSF.

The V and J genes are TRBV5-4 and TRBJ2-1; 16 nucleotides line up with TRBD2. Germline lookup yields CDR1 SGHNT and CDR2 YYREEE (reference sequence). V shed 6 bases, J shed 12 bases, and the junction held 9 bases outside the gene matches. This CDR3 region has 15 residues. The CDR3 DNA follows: TGTGCCAGCACCTCCGGGACTAGCGGGAGGGCCTTGCAGTTCTTC. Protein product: CASTSGTSGRALQFF.

In nucleotides, the CDR3 is TGTGCCAGCAGTTTAGCGGCTAGAGGGACCGGGGAGCTGTTTTTT. Amino acid sequence: CASSLAARGTGELFF. The rearrangement uses TRBV12-3 or TRBV12-4 and TRBJ2-2, with D perhaps matching TRBD2 (5 bases). V shed 0 bases and J shed 5 bases, with 10 bases lying between them. The CDR3 totals 15 residues.